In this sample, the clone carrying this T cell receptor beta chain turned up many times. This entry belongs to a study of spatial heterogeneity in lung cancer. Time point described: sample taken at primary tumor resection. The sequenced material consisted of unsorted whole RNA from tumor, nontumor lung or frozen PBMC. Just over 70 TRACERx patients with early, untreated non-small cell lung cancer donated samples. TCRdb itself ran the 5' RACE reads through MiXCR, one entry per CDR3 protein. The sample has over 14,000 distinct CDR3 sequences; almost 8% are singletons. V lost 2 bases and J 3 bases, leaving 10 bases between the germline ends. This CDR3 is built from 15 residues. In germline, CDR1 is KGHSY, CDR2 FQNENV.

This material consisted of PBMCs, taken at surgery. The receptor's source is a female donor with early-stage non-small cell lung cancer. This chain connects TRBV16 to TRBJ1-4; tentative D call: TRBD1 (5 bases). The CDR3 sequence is CASSQSRQPNEKLFF. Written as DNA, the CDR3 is TGTGCCAGCAGCCAAAGCCGACAGCCTAATGAAAAACTGTTTTTT.